This T cell receptor beta chain was obtained from a study of cytomegalovirus exposure and HLA in healthy donors. Comments on this clone: What it recognizes is unknown.

The primer mix had 60 Vbeta and 13 Jbeta primers. In the source study's methods: In a later analysis, some 11 million of tens of millions of unique beta chains occurred in at least two donors. The method was immunoSEQ multiplex PCR; TCRdb's version includes in-frame clones alone and lacks a portion of them. V, J and clone size were drawn from that table, and D and trimming were deduced from the DNA. The repertoire holds more than 95,000 clones, with roughly three quarters as singletons. CDR1 is SGHDT and CDR2 is YYEEEE in the germline V gene. Trimming pared 2 bases from V and 4 bases from J, leaving 10 bases between. The CDR3 contains 13 residues. General study findings and limits: Sequence variants that were highly shared formed a cluster that was likely a sequencing artifact. Solely CMV serostatus was available to characterize immune exposure.

The sample was PBMCs. This sequence was found in a man between 25 and 39 years old in good health and CMV-seronegative. J is TRBJ2-7 and V is TRBV5-6, with D possibly TRBD2 on 6 matching bases. In DNA, the CDR3 is TGTGCCAGCAGCTTCCGGGGGAGGTACGAGCAGTACTTC. Its translation: CASSFRGRYEQYF.